Below are 29 T cell receptor beta chains sequenced from a single sample in a study of blood T cell repertoires in COVID-19. Assay used: immunoSEQ multiplex PCR; TCRdb lists only in-frame clones, some missing. The table has tens of thousands of clones, about 90% seen once. Specimen: peripheral blood. The receptors come from a woman aged 70-85 years with active COVID-19.

The V gene is TRBV10-1, the J gene TRBJ2-1; 12 nucleotides match TRBD2. The CDR3 extends over 17 amino acids. Germline CDR1 is WNHNN and CDR2 is SYGVQD (reference sequence). J gave up 0 bases and V 4 bases, and 4 bases lay outside the gene matches. The CDR3 sequence: CASSVGTSGPSYNEQFF. Written as DNA, the CDR3 is TGCGCCAGCAGTGTCGGGACTAGCGGGCCCTCCTACAATGAGCAGTTCTTC.

V usage is TRBV20-1 and J usage is TRBJ2-1, with D unresolved. This CDR3 contains 10 residues. Trimming took 4 bases from V and 8 from J, leaving 6 bases between them. CDR1 is DFQATT and CDR2 is SNEGSKA in the germline V gene (reference sequence). CDR3 sequence (DNA): TGCAGTGCTAAAATATATGAGCAGTTCTTC. It is translated as CSAKIYEQFF.

The chain has TRBV7-3 and TRBJ2-3, with TRBD2 as a possible D gene (6 bases). Germline assignment: CDR1 SGHTA and CDR2 FQGTGA. This CDR3 is built from 14 residues. The V end was cut by 5 bases, the J end by 3 bases, with 12 bases between. The CDR3 region has the DNA TGTGCCAGCAGCCCGGGGGACGGGACAGATACGCAGTATTTT. Translation gives CASSPGDGTDTQYF.

The rearrangement uses TRBV12-3 or TRBV12-4 and TRBJ2-3, with TRBD1 as a possible D gene (6 bases). V lost 6 bases and J 8 bases, leaving 12 bases between the germline ends. CDR3 length: 12 amino acids. Here the CDR3 reads CASRDSSGTQYF. The CDR3 nucleotides are TGTGCCAGCAGGGACAGTTCTGGTACGCAGTATTTT.

This rearrangement joins TRBV7-6 to TRBJ2-7; 9 bases match TRBD2. Germline CDR1 reads SGHVS; CDR2 reads FNYEAQ. V trimming: 0 bases; J trimming: 3 bases; junction bases outside the gene matches: 3. The CDR3 extends over 15 amino acids. The DNA for the CDR3 is TGTGCCAGCAGCTTAGCGGCGGGAGGGAACTACGAGCAGTACTTC. This translates into CASSLAAGGNYEQYF.

In its sample, this clone was seen once. The chain carries TRBV7-8 and TRBJ1-2, with D unresolved. The germline V and J ends were trimmed by 1 base and 2 bases, with 8 bases remaining between them. This CDR3 region has 14 residues. Per the germline V gene, CDR1 is SGHVS and CDR2 is FQNEAQ. For the CDR3, the DNA is TGTGCCAGCAGCTTAGGTGGCAGGAACTATGGCTACACCTTC. Translated: CASSLGGRNYGYTF.

This clone was recorded a few times. The chain is built from TRBV5-1 and TRBJ1-1, with a possible D match to TRBD1 (6 bases). The CDR3 runs 18 residues. Germline CDR1 and CDR2: SGHRS and YFSETQ. The V end was cut by 2 bases, the J end by 0 bases, with 20 bases between. In DNA, the CDR3 is TGCGCCAGCAGCTTATATACAGGGAGTGGCCCGATGAACACTGAAGCTTTCTTT. It specifies CASSLYTGSGPMNTEAFF.

The chain has TRBV10-2 and TRBJ2-4; D is perhaps TRBD1 (5 bases). The CDR3 covers 14 residues. V was clipped by 3 bases and J by 7 bases, with 13 bases between them. The V gene's germline CDR1 is WSHSY and CDR2 SAAADI. CDR3 in DNA: TGCGCCAGCAGTGAACAGGCGGTGGGGAACATTCAGTACTTC. It translates to CASSEQAVGNIQYF.

The V and J genes are TRBV15 and TRBJ2-7, with 9 bases fitting TRBD2. Germline V CDR1 and CDR2: LNHNV, YYDKDF (reference sequence). The J segment lost 5 bases and the V segment lost 3 bases, leaving 8 bases of the junction unmatched. The CDR3 is 15 residues long. The CDR3 loop reads CATSSAGGPVDEQYF. Written as DNA, the CDR3 is TGTGCCACCAGCAGCGCGGGGGGGCCGGTCGACGAGCAGTACTTC.

This chain uses TRBV7-6 with TRBJ2-3; TRBD1 aligns across 7 bases. CDR3 length: 15 amino acids. CDR1 and CDR2 (germline): SGHVS, FNYEAQ. The V and J ends lost 8 bases and 1 base, in that order; junction bases with no gene match: 9. The CDR3 reads CASANRGQRTDTQYF. The CDR3 coding sequence is TGTGCCAGCGCTAACCGGGGACAGCGCACAGATACGCAGTATTTT.

V and J are TRBV6-6 and TRBJ2-1; D call uncertain. Trimming shortened V by 4 bases and J by 6 bases, and 10 bases separated the two germline ends. This CDR3 region has 13 residues. Germline assignment: CDR1 MNHNY and CDR2 SVGAGI (reference sequence). The DNA of the CDR3 is TGTGCCAGCAGTTCCCCCAGCGCCAATGAGCAGTTCTTC. Its translation: CASSSPSANEQFF.

The sample holds one count of this clone. The chain is built from TRBV7-2 and TRBJ2-7; 10 bases map to TRBD1. CDR1 is SGHTA, CDR2 FQGNSA, per germline. The CDR3 has 16 residues. With V trimmed by 5 bases and J by 6 bases, 13 bases remained unmatched. The CDR3 DNA reads TGTGCCAGCAGCAAAGGGGCGACAGGGGGCATCTCCGAGCAGTACTTC. This gives the protein CASSKGATGGISEQYF.

The CDR3 bases are TGTGCCAGCAGTTACACTGGCGGGGGGCTTACAGATACGCAGTATTTT. Translating it yields CASSYTGGGLTDTQYF. The chain carries TRBV6-7 and TRBJ2-3; 8 positions agree with TRBD2. TRBV6-7 is flagged as an ORF with uncertain function. The CDR3 loop spans 16 amino acids. J lost 3 bases, V lost 2 bases, and 7 bases had no gene match.

The count of this clone is one. Other DNA sequences in this specimen translate into the identical CDR3. The genes are TRBV12-3 or TRBV12-4 and TRBJ2-7, with 9 bases identical to TRBD1. This CDR3 has 13 residues. The V and J ends lost 3 bases and 3 bases, in that order; junction bases with no gene match: 0. CDR3 in amino acids: CASSLGQGYEQYF. CDR3 bases: TGTGCCAGCAGTTTGGGACAGGGCTACGAGCAGTACTTC.

This clone appeared a few times. The chain carries TRBV7-3 and TRBJ1-6, with unresolved D. CDR3 length equals 14 residues. The germline gives CDR1 SGHTA, CDR2 FQGTGA. Trimming pared 0 bases from V and 7 bases from J, leaving 7 bases between. In nucleotides, the CDR3 is TGTGCCAGCAGCTTAACAGGGAGGAATTCACCCCTCCACTTT. It encodes CASSLTGRNSPLHF.

The chain is built from TRBV6-5 and TRBJ2-2; 10 nucleotides match TRBD2. The V gene's germline CDR1 is MNHEY and CDR2 SVGAGI. Trimming at V came to 5 bases and at J to 3 bases, leaving 3 bases not matched to a gene. The CDR3 loop spans 15 amino acids. The CDR3 nucleotides are TGTGCCAGCAGTCGAGCGGGGGGGGACACCGGGGAGCTGTTTTTT. Translating it yields CASSRAGGDTGELFF.

The V and J genes are TRBV27 and TRBJ2-4; TRBD2 is a possible D gene (6 bases). CDR3 length: 16 residues. The germline V gene encodes CDR1 MNHEY and CDR2 SMNVEV (reference sequence). V was pared by 2 bases and J by 2 bases, with 13 bases between. Here the CDR3 DNA reads TGTGCCAGCAGTTTAGGAGGGTGGGGACCCAAAAACATTCAGTACTTC. It encodes CASSLGGWGPKNIQYF.

J is TRBJ2-5 and V is TRBV7-9; TRBD2 matches 7 bases. The CDR3 runs to 16 residues. CDR1 and CDR2 from the germline V gene are SEHNR and FQNEAQ (reference sequence). V trimming: 2 bases; J trimming: 3 bases; junction bases outside the gene matches: 9. The CDR3 loop reads CASSLPDWRGKETQYF. CDR3 DNA sequence: TGTGCCAGCAGCTTACCTGACTGGCGGGGGAAAGAGACCCAGTACTTC.

This clone was seen a single time. The gene calls are TRBV5-4 and TRBJ2-5; D remains ambiguous. The V end was cut by 0 bases, the J end by 5 bases, with 11 bases between. The germline V gene encodes CDR1 SGHNT and CDR2 YYREEE (reference sequence). CDR3 length equals 14 residues. CDR3 protein: CASSLADSRETQYF. The CDR3 DNA follows: TGTGCCAGCAGCTTGGCCGATTCGAGGGAGACCCAGTACTTC.

CDR3 in DNA: TGTGCCAGCAGCTCCAGTCCCGGGACAGGGTTTGGGCAGTACTTC. Amino acid sequence: CASSSSPGTGFGQYF. This chain connects TRBV7-9 to TRBJ2-7; TRBD1 matches 9 bases. The CDR3 sequence is 15 residues long. CDR1 SEHNR and CDR2 FQNEAQ come from the germline V gene (reference sequence). Unmatched junction bases numbered 13, after V lost 4 bases and J lost 9 bases.

This chain joins TRBV7-2 and TRBJ2-5; 7 bases line up with TRBD2. V lost 0 bases to trimming and J lost 5 bases; unmatched junction nucleotides: 3. Germline lookup yields CDR1 SGHTA and CDR2 FQGNSA. The CDR3 has 14 residues. The chain's CDR3 is CASSLARGLETQYF. Written as DNA, the CDR3 is TGTGCCAGCAGCTTAGCGCGGGGGTTGGAGACCCAGTACTTC. Full variable domain (outside the CDR3, taken from reference TRBV7-2 and TRBJ2-5): GAGVSQSPSNKVTEKGKDVELRCDPISGHTALYWYRQSLGQGLEFLIYFQGNSAPDKSGLPSDRFSAERTGGSVSTLTIQRTQQEDSAVYLCASSLARGLETQYFGPGTRLLVL.

The rearrangement uses TRBV4-2 and TRBJ2-1; 8 nucleotides match TRBD2. The CDR3 runs to 14 residues. The ends lost 4 bases at V and 8 bases at J; junction bases unmatched: 7. Germline V gene data show CDR1 as LGHNA and CDR2 as YNFKEQ. The CDR3 region has the DNA TGTGCCAGCAGCCTATGGACTAGCACGGATGAGCAGTTCTTC. This codes for CASSLWTSTDEQFF.

The rearrangement uses TRBV13 and TRBJ2-5; 9 bases line up with TRBD1. The CDR3 extends over 19 amino acids. V lost 1 base to trimming and J lost 2 bases; unmatched junction nucleotides: 14. The germline V gene has CDR1 PRHDT and CDR2 FYEKMQ (reference sequence). The CDR3 coding sequence is TGTGCCAGCAGCTTAGACCGTTATGGCCTGGGACAGGGTCAAGAGACCCAGTACTTC. Its protein product is CASSLDRYGLGQGQETQYF.

V is TRBV7-9 and J is TRBJ2-7; 9 bases are a match to TRBD1. The V segment lost 5 bases and the J segment 2 bases; nucleotides outside the gene matches: 7. This CDR3 has 15 amino acids. The germline CDR1 and CDR2 sequences are SEHNR and FQNEAQ (reference sequence). The DNA of the CDR3 is TGTGCCAGCAGCAAGTCCGGGACAGGGCCCTACGAGCAGTACTTC. Translated: CASSKSGTGPYEQYF.

The DNA of the CDR3 is TGTGCCAGCAGTTTAGTGGGGACACCCAATGAAAAACTGTTTTTT. The encoded protein is CASSLVGTPNEKLFF. V usage is TRBV28 and J usage is TRBJ1-4; a possible D gene is TRBD1 (6 bases). The CDR3 is made up of 15 amino acids. CDR1 is MDHEN, CDR2 SYDVKM, per germline. Trimming removed 2 bases from V and 5 bases from J, with 12 bases in between.

In this sample, this clone turned up once. The J gene is TRBJ1-1, the V gene TRBV28; tentative D call: TRBD1 (5 bases). CDR1 MDHEN and CDR2 SYDVKM come from the germline V gene. Trimming took 6 bases from V and 5 from J, leaving 16 bases between them. CDR3 length: 14 amino acids. CDR3 coding DNA: TGTGCCAGCAGAGAGGCGGGGGGTGGAACTGAAGCTTTCTTT. Encoded protein: CASREAGGGTEAFF.

The chain combines TRBV30 with TRBJ1-1, with 7 bases lining up with TRBD1. The CDR3 is 14 amino acids. Germline values: CDR1 GTSNPN, CDR2 SVGIG (reference sequence). After removal of 1 base from V and 11 bases from J, the junction contained 13 bases not matched to a gene. CDR3 region: CAWSGGQILPRAFF. The CDR3 nucleotides read TGTGCCTGGAGTGGGGGACAGATTTTACCTAGGGCTTTCTTT. Using reference TRBV30 and TRBJ1-1 for the parts outside the CDR3, the full variable domain is SQTIHQWPATLVQPVGSPLSLECTVEGTSNPNLYWYRQAAGRGLQLLFYSVGIGQISSEVPQNLSASRPQDRQFILSSKKLLLSDSGFYLCAWSGGQILPRAFFGQGTRLTVV.

V and J are TRBV7-9 and TRBJ2-5; TRBD2 matches at 7 bases. V shed 6 bases and J 5 bases; nucleotides not matched to a gene: 6. In germline, CDR1 is SEHNR, CDR2 FQNEAQ (reference sequence). The CDR3 contains 13 residues. DNA of the CDR3: TGTGCCAGCAGACCCAGCGGGGTGGAGACCCAGTACTTC. This translates into CASRPSGVETQYF. The full variable domain, in which reference TRBV7-9 and TRBJ2-5 provide the parts outside the CDR3, is DTGVSQNPRHKITKRGQNVTFRCDPISEHNRLYWYRQTLGQGPEFLTYFQNEAQLEKSRLLSDRFSAERPKGSFSTLEIQRTEQGDSAMYLCASRPSGVETQYFGPGTRLLVL.

This chain joins TRBV5-1 and TRBJ1-2, with D possibly being TRBD1 (6 bases). Germline CDR1 is SGHRS and CDR2 is YFSETQ. The germline V and J ends were trimmed by 3 bases and 6 bases, with 15 bases remaining between them. The CDR3 loop spans 14 amino acids. CDR3 sequence (DNA): TGCGCCAGCAGCTCGACTCAGGGGCGCGATGGCTACACCTTC. It yields the protein CASSSTQGRDGYTF.